This TCR beta chain was profiled in a study of T cells in localized non-small cell lung cancer. Study-wide findings and caveats: Adjacent lung was found to contain a median about 62 of the top 100 tumor clones.

Libraries were prepared by immunoSEQ multiplex PCR; TCRdb keeps only in-frame clonotypes and omits some of them. The table shows 9,800 or so clones, with around two fifths occurring only once. The sample holds one count of this clone. Its antigen is still unknown. This sequence originates from a woman between 35 and 70 years old with stage I lung adenocarcinoma. Sequencing used lymph node tissue, obtained before any cancer treatment.

The CDR3 DNA sequence: TGTGCCAGCAGGGGACGGACTAGCACACAAGAGACCCAGTACTTC. It specifies CASRGRTSTQETQYF. V and J are TRBV25-1 and TRBJ2-5; 8 bases map to TRBD2. V lost 6 bases and J lost 2; bases outside the gene matches: 8. From germline, CDR1 is MGHDK and CDR2 SYGVNS. The CDR3 is 15 residues long.